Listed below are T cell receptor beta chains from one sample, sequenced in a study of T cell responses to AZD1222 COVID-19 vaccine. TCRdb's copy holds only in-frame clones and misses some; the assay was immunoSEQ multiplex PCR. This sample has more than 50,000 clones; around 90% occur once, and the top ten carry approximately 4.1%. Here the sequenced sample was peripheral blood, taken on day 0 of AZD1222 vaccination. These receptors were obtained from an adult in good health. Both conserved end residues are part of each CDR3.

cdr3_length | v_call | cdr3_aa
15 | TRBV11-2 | CASSLGGRGTYEQYF
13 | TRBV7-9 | CASSLPVGAPLHF
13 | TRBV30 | CAWLTGPNSPLHF
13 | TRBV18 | CASSPAGTGKRLF
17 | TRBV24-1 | CATSDAGPRGYTGELFF
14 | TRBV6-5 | CASTLGTGGTEAFF
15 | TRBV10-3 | CAISELDGALNEQFF
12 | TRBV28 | CASTQLPEKLFF
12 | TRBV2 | CASSAENTEAFF
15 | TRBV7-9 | CASSTGQGYTYEQYF
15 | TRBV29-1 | CSVSPWGSNTGELFF
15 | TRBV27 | CASSFLGTGAFEQYF
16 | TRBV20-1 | CSASRGGGGSNQPQHF
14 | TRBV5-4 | CASSLGTVGNTIYF
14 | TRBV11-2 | CASSPWQGDEKLFF
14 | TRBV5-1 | CASSLGRDNQPQHF
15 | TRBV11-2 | CASSSPRIVANVLTF
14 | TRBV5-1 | CASSSGGRTGELFF
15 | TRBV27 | CASSYRDRAAGELFF
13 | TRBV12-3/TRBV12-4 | CASRLTGTQPQHF
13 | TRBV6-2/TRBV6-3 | CASSPTTNEKLFF
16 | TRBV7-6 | CASSLEASSNTGELFF
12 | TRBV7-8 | CASSLSSYEQYF
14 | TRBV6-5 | CASTLWPWSEKLFF
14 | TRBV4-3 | CASSQGDATGELFF
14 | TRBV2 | CASGEGNSNQPQHF
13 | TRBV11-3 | CASSTGTAYEQYF
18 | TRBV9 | CASSVATTSGAKVDTQYF
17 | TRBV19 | CASSIDLGTGVGDGYTF
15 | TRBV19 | CASSIGGSGANVLTF
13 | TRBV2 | CASGARRGETQYF
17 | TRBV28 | CASSFRTGLAGAYEQYF
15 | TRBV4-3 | CASSQDPEGSSEAFF
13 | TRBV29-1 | CSVGQGLPYEQYF
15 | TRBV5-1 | CASSSLPGQGKKLFF
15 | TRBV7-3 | CASSTTGHHTDTQYF
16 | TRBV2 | CASMIMGGSGANVLTF
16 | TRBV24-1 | CATSDPGDTSGNTIYF
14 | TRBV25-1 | CASRETGPNEKLFF
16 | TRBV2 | CASSEASGGAYDTQYF
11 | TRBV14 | CASRNGLEAFF
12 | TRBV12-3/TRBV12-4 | CASSLLARPQFF
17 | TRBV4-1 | CASSQVTRTGVSSPLHF
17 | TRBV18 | CASSPLGGSSSYNEQFF
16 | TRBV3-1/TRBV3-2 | CASSQSLAGNTGELFF
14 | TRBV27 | CASSHGGGSTEAFF
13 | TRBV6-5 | CASSKSEFNEQFF